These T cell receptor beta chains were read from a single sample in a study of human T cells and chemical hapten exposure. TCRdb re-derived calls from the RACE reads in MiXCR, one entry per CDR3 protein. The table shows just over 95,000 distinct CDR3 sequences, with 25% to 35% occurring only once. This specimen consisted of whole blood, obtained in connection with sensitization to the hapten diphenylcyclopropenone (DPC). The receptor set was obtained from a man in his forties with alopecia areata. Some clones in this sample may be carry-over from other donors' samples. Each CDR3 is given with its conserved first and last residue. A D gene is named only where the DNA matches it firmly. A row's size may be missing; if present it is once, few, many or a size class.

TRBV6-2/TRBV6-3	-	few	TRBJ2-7	TGTGCCAGCAGTTACTCGATACAGCGGGCTTCCCGGACCTACGAGCAGTACTTC	CASSYSIQRASRTYEQYF
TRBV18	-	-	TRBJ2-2	TGTGCCAGCTCACCAGACCTGACCGGGGAGCTGTTTTTT	CASSPDLTGELFF
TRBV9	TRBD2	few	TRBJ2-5	TGTGCCAGCAGCGTAGTAGCGGGGCTCCAAGAGACCCAGTACTTC	CASSVVAGLQETQYF
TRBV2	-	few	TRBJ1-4	TGTGCCAGCCATCAACGGAGGGGCGATGAAAAACTGTTTTTT	CASHQRRGDEKLFF
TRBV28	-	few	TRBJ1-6	TGTGCCAGCAGTTTAAACGAGCTTGTCTTAGGTTCACCCCTCCACTTT	CASSLNELVLGSPLHF
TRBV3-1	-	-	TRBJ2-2	TGTGCCAGCAGCCCAAGGAATCAGAACACCGGGGAGCTGTTTTTT	CASSPRNQNTGELFF
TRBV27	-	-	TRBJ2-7	TGTGCCAGCTTCATGGGAGAGGGTTTAGGGCTTCCCGACCTACACGAGCAGTACTTC	CASFMGEGLGLPDLHEQYF
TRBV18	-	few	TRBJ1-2	TGTGCCAGCTCACCAAGCTACAGCCATGGCTACACCTTC	CASSPSYSHGYTF
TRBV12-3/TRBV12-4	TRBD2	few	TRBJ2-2	TGTGCCAGCAGGCGGGGGACTTCGAACACCGGGGAGCTGTTTTTT	CASRRGTSNTGELFF
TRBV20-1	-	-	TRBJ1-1	TGCAGTGCCGTTCCCACAGGGCGAAGGACTAATACTGAAGCTTTCTTT	CSAVPTGRRTNTEAFF
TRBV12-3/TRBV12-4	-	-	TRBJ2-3	TGTGCCAGCAGTTTCTGGGTCACAGATACGCAGTATTTT	CASSFWVTDTQYF
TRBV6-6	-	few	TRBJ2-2	TGTGCCAGCAGTTACCCCGCGTGGAGTACCGGGGAGCTGTTTTTT	CASSYPAWSTGELFF
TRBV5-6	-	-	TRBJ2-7	TGTGCCAGCAGCTCGCCGGGGATTACAACCTACGAGCAGTACTTC	CASSSPGITTYEQYF
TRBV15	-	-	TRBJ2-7	TGTGCCACCAGCAGAGACGGGCAGGGCCGGAACGAGCAGTACTTC	CATSRDGQGRNEQYF
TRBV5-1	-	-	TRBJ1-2	TGCGCCAGCAGCTTGGAGGGGCCTACCTATGGCTACACCTTC	CASSLEGPTYGYTF
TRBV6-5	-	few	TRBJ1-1	TGTGCCAGCAGTTACAGCCGGGGATCGGCTGAAGCTTTCTTT	CASSYSRGSAEAFF
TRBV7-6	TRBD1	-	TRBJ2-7	TGTGCCAGCAGCTCCAGACAGGGGCTCCACGAGCAGTACTTC	CASSSRQGLHEQYF
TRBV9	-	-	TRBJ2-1	TGTGCCAGCAGCGTACGAGGGACGGTCTACAATGAGCAGTTCTTC	CASSVRGTVYNEQFF
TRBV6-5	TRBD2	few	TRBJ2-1	TGTGCCAGCAGCCCGCCCGCGGGAGGGCCGAGTAATGAGCAGTTCTTC	CASSPPAGGPSNEQFF
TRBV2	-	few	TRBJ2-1	TGTGCCAGCAGTGAGAGGGGCGGATACAATGAGCAGTTCTTC	CASSERGGYNEQFF
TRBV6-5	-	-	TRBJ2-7	TGTGCCAGCAGTTACGCCGCAGGGACCTACGAGCAGTACTTC	CASSYAAGTYEQYF
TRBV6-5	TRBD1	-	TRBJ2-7	TGTGCCAGCAGTTACGGGCAGGGGGCTGAGGAGCAGTACTTC	CASSYGQGAEEQYF
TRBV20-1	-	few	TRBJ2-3	TGCAGTGCCGCCCATCGGGACGGAAGCACAGATACGCAGTATTTT	CSAAHRDGSTDTQYF
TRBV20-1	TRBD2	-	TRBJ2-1	TGCAGTGCTAGACCTAGCGGGAGTTATGAGCAGTTCTTC	CSARPSGSYEQFF
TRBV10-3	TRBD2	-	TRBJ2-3	TGTGCCACCCTCGCCCGACTAGCGGACACAGATACGCAGTATTTT	CATLARLADTDTQYF
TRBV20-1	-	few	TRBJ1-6	TGCAGTGCTCCCCTTAGTAATGGATCACCCCTCCACTTT	CSAPLSNGSPLHF
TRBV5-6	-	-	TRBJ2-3	TGTGCCAGCAGTCTACTCCTTCCGGGAGCTGACTTGGGTACGCAGTATTTT	CASSLLLPGADLGTQYF
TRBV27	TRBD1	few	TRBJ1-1	TGTGCCAGCAGAGAAGGGACAGGGGGCTCGGACACTGAAGCTTTCTTT	CASREGTGGSDTEAFF
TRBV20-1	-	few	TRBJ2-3	TGCAGTGCTCAGGACATGTCCGAAATCACAGATACGCAGTATTTT	CSAQDMSEITDTQYF
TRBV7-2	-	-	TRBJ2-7	TGTGCCAGCAGCTTAGTTGCAGGGGCCTACGAGCAGTACTTC	CASSLVAGAYEQYF
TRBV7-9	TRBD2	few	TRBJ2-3	TGTGCCAGCAGCCCCGGGACTAGCGGGAGATTGGATACGCAGTATTTT	CASSPGTSGRLDTQYF
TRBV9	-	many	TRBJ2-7	TGTGCCAGCAGCGTAGATCCGGGGGTAGGCGAGCAGTACTTC	CASSVDPGVGEQYF
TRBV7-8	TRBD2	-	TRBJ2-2	TGTGCCAGCAGCCACATAGCGGGAGGGATCGCCACCGGGGAGCTGTTTTTT	CASSHIAGGIATGELFF
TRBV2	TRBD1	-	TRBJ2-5	TGTGCCAGCAGCCAACAGGGGAAAGAGACCCAGTACTTC	CASSQQGKETQYF
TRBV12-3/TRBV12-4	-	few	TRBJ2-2	TGTGCCAGCAGTTTAGCAGTCGACCGCGGGCCGGGGGAGCTGTTTTTT	CASSLAVDRGPGELFF
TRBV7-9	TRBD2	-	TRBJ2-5	TGTGCCAGCAGGCCGGGACTAGGGCAAGAGACCCAGTACTTC	CASRPGLGQETQYF
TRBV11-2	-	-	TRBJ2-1	TGTGCCAGCAGCTCCCTTAGGAATGAGCAGTTCTTC	CASSSLRNEQFF
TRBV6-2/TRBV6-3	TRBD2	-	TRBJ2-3	TGTGCCAGCAGCCAACTAGCGGGAGAAGTAGATACGCAGTATTTT	CASSQLAGEVDTQYF
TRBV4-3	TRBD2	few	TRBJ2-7	TGCGCCAGCAGCCAAGATTTCCTAGCGGGAGACGGCCGCTCCTACGAGCAGTACTTC	CASSQDFLAGDGRSYEQYF
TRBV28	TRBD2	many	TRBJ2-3	TGTGCCAGCAGTTTAGCGGGAGGAAGCACAGATACGCAGTATTTT	CASSLAGGSTDTQYF
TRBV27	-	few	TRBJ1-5	TGTGCCAGCAGACAGGGCAATCAGCCCCAGCATTTT	CASRQGNQPQHF
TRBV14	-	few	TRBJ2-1	TGTGCCAGCAGCCAACTTCCGCCCACCGGTGAGCAGTTCTTC	CASSQLPPTGEQFF
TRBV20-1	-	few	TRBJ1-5	TGCAGTGCTAGGAACAGGGCGAGCAATCAGCCCCAGCATTTT	CSARNRASNQPQHF
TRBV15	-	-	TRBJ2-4	TGTGCCACCAGCAGAACTAACAGGGGAGGAAACATTCAGTACTTC	CATSRTNRGGNIQYF
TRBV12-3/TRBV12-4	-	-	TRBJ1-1	TGTGCCAGCAGTCCCACAGAGAACACTGAAGCTTTCTTT	CASSPTENTEAFF
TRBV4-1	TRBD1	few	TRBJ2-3	TGCGCCAGCAGCCAAGTCCCAGGGGGCGCGGGGATGGATACGCAGTATTTT	CASSQVPGGAGMDTQYF
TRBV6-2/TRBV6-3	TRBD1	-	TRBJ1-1	TGTGCCAGCAGTTCCCTCTCCGGGACAGCGGACACTGAAGCTTTCTTT	CASSSLSGTADTEAFF
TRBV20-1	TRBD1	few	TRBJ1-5	TGCAGTGCTAGAGCCGGGACAGGGGCCCAGCCCCAGCATTTT	CSARAGTGAQPQHF
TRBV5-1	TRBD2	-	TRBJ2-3	TGCGCCAGCAGCCCCATCGTGGGGAGGGCCGTAGATACGCAGTATTTT	CASSPIVGRAVDTQYF
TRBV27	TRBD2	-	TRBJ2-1	TGTGCCAGCAGTCGTCATGGGCTAGCGGGAGGTTACAATGAGCAGTTCTTC	CASSRHGLAGGYNEQFF
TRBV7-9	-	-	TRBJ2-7	TGTGCCATTAGATCGGCAGAACCTACCTACGAGCAGTACTTC	CAIRSAEPTYEQYF
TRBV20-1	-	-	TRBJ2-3	TGCAGTGCTAGAGATCTATCTGCGGAGAGCACAGATACGCAGTATTTT	CSARDLSAESTDTQYF
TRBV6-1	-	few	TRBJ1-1	TGTGCCAGCAGTGAAGTGGCGAACACTGAAGCTTTCTTT	CASSEVANTEAFF
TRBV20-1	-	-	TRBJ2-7	TGCAGTGCTAGAGACGGCAATAGCGGAGATGTTTACTTC	CSARDGNSGDVYF
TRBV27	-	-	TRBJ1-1	TGTGCCAGCAGTCCCCGGGGCAAGGGGACTGAAGCTTTCTTT	CASSPRGKGTEAFF
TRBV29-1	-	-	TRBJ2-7	TGCAGCACCAAGGGGGACACCTACGAGCAGTACTTC	CSTKGDTYEQYF
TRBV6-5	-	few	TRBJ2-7	TGTGCCAGCAGTTTTGCAGCGAGCTACGAGCAGTACTTC	CASSFAASYEQYF
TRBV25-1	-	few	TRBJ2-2	TGTGCCAGCAGTGTTTACACCGGGGAGCTGTTTTTT	CASSVYTGELFF
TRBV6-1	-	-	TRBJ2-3	TGTGCCAGCAGTGAAGGGAAGCCGAGAGATACGCAGTATTTT	CASSEGKPRDTQYF